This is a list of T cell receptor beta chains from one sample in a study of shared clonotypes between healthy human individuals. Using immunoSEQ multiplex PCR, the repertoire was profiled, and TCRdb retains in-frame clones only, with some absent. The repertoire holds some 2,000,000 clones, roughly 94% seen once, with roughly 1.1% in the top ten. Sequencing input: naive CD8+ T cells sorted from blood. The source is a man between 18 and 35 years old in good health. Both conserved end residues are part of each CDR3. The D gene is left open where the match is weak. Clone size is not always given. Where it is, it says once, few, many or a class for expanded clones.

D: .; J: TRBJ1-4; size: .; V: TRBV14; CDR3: CASSQGGGEKLFF; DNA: TGTGCCAGCAGCCAAGGCGGAGGGGAAAAACTGTTTTTT
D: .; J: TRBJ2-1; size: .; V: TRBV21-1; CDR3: CASSTEVGLAGFLSYNEQFF; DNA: TGTGCCAGCAGCACCGAGGTGGGACTAGCGGGATTTTTGTCCTACAATGAGCAGTTCTTC
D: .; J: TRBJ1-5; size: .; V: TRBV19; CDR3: CATMGGSDSNQPQHF; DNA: TGTGCCACCATGGGGGGGTCGGATAGCAATCAGCCCCAGCATTTT
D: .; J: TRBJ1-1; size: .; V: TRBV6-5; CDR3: CASSGGTEAFF; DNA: TGTGCCAGCAGCGGGGGCACTGAAGCTTTCTTT
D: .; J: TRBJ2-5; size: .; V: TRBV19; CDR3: CASSRGLQETQYF; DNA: TGTGCCAGTAGCCGGGGCCTACAAGAGACCCAGTACTTC
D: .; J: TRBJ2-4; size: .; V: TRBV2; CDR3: CAVGGKIAKNIQYF; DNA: TGTGCCGTCGGCGGGAAGATAGCCAAAAACATTCAGTACTTC
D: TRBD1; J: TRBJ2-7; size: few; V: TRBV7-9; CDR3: CASRREQGYEQYF; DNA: TGTGCCAGCAGACGGGAACAGGGGTACGAGCAGTACTTC
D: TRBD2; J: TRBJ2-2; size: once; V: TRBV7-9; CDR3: CASSPGLADYTGELFF; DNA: TGTGCCAGCAGTCCAGGACTAGCGGACTACACCGGGGAGCTGTTTTTT
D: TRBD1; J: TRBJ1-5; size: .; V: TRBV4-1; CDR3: CASSQDRGLGQPQHF; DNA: TGCGCCAGCAGCCAGGACAGGGGGTTGGGACAGCCCCAGCATTTT
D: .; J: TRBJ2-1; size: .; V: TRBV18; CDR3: CASSPPGESSYNEQFF; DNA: TGTGCCAGCTCACCACCAGGTGAGAGCTCCTACAATGAGCAGTTCTTC
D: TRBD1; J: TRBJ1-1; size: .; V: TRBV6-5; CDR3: CASSWDRGANTEAFF; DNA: TGTGCCAGCAGTTGGGACAGGGGGGCGAACACTGAAGCTTTCTTT
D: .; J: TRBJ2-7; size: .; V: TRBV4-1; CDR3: CASSRPSDGYYEQYF; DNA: TGCGCCAGCAGCCGACCGTCCGATGGCTACTACGAGCAGTACTTC
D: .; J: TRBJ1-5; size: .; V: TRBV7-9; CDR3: CASSLAPGQPQHF; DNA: TGTGCCAGCAGCTTAGCCCCTGGTCAGCCCCAGCATTTT
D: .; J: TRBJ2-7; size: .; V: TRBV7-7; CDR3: CASSLAFGNEQYF; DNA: TGTGCTAGCAGCTTAGCTTTCGGAAACGAGCAGTACTTC
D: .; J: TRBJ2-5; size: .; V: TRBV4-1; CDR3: CASSQLDRHQETQYF; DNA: TGCGCCAGCAGCCAACTAGACAGACACCAAGAGACCCAGTACTTC
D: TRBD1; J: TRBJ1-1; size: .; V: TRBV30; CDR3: CAWSEGAAEAFF; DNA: TGTGCCTGGAGTGAGGGGGCCGCTGAAGCTTTCTTT
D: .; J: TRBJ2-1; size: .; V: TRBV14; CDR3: CASSELASGMEFF; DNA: TGTGCCAGCAGCGAATTAGCCTCGGGCATGGAGTTCTTC
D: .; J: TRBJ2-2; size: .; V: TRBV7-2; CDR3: CASSPRQSTGELFF; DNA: TGTGCCAGCAGCCCCCGACAGAGCACCGGGGAGCTGTTTTTT
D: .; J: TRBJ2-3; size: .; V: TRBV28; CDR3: CASNLRDSTDTQYF; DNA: TGTGCCAGCAACCTCAGAGATAGCACAGATACGCAGTATTTT
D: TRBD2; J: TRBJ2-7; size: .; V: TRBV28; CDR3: CASSFFLERAGGIYEQYF; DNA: TGTGCCAGCAGTTTCTTCTTAGAGCGCGCGGGGGGAATTTACGAGCAGTACTTC
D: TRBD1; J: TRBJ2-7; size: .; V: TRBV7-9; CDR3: CASSQNRDRADEQYF; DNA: TGTGCCAGCAGCCAGAACCGGGACAGGGCGGACGAGCAGTACTTC
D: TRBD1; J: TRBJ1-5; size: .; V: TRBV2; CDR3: CASRDRERNQPQHF; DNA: TGTGCCAGCAGGGACAGGGAGAGAAATCAGCCCCAGCATTTT
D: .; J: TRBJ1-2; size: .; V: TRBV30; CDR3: CAWSGENWPGYGYTF; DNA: TGTGCCTGGAGTGGGGAGAACTGGCCCGGCTATGGCTACACCTTC
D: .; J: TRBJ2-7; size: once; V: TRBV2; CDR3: CASSLSYEQYF; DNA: TGTGCCAGCAGCCTCAGCTACGAGCAGTACTTC
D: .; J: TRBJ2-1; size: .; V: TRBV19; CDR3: CASSIVEGPVNEQFF; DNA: TGTGCCAGTAGTATAGTTGAGGGGCCGGTCAATGAGCAGTTCTTC
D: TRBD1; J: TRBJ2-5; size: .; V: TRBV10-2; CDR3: CASSEPYRGEETQYF; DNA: TGCGCCAGCAGTGAGCCATACAGGGGGGAAGAGACCCAGTACTTC
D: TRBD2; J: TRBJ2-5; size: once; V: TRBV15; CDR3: CATSRDGLAGETQYF; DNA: TGTGCCACCAGCAGAGATGGACTAGCGGGAGAGACCCAGTACTTC
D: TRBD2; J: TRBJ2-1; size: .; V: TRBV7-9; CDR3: CASSLAGNGRDEQFF; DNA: TGTGCCAGCAGCTTAGCAGGGAATGGGAGGGATGAGCAGTTCTTC
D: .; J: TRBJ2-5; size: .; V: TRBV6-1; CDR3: CAGIITGRETQYF; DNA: TGTGCCGGAATTATAACAGGGAGGGAGACCCAGTACTTC
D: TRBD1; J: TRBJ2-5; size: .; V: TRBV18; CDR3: CASSPPVAGGQETQYF; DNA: TGTGCCAGCTCACCACCGGTCGCAGGGGGTCAAGAGACCCAGTACTTC
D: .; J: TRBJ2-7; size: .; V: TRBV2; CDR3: CAIAGSRDISYEQYF; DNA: TGTGCCATCGCGGGGTCGCGGGACATCTCCTACGAGCAGTACTTC
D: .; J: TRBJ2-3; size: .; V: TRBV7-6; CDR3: CASSATPGRSTDTQYF; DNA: TGTGCCAGCAGCGCCACCCCAGGGCGGAGCACAGATACGCAGTATTTT
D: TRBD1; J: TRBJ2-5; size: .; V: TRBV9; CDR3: CASSAWDSQETQYF; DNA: TGTGCCAGCAGCGCTTGGGACAGTCAAGAGACCCAGTACTTC
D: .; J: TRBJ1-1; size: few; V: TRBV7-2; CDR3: CASQGWDTEAFF; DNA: TGTGCCAGCCAGGGGTGGGACACTGAAGCTTTCTTT
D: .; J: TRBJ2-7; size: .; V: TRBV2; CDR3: CASMTGPPESRQYF; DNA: TGTGCCAGCATGACCGGGCCACCCGAGTCTCGGCAGTACTTC
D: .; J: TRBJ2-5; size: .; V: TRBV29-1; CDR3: CSVEYGQETQYF; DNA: TGCAGCGTTGAGTACGGCCAAGAGACCCAGTACTTC
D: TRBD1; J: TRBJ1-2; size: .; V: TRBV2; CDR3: CASSEGTGRAGYGYTF; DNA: TGTGCCAGCAGTGAAGGGACAGGGAGGGCGGGGTATGGCTACACCTTC
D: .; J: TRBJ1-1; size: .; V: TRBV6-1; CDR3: CASSGHPGLNTEAFF; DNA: TGTGCCAGCAGTGGACACCCAGGGCTTAACACTGAAGCTTTCTTT
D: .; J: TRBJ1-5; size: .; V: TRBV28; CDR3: CASSPRTGNQPQHF; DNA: TGTGCCAGCAGCCCAAGGACAGGCAATCAGCCCCAGCATTTT
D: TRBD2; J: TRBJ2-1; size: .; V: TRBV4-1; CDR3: CASSRQAGGLDEQFF; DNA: TGCGCCAGCAGCCGACAAGCGGGGGGGTTGGATGAGCAGTTCTTC
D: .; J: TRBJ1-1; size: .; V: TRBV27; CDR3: CASSSLEGGETEAFF; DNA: TGTGCCAGCAGTAGCCTGGAGGGGGGCGAAACTGAAGCTTTCTTT
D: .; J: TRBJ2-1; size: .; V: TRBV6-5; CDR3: CASSPGGAYNEQFF; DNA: TGTGCCAGCAGTCCAGGCGGGGCGTACAATGAGCAGTTCTTC
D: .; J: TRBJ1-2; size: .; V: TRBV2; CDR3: CASSEGGPSWGYTF; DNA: TGTGCCAGCAGTGAAGGGGGCCCGTCTTGGGGCTACACCTTC
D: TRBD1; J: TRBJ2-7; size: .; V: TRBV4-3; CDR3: CASSQARGLYEQYF; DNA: TGCGCCAGCAGCCAGGCCAGGGGGCTCTACGAGCAGTACTTC
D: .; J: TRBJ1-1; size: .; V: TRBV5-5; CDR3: CASSLGANTEAFF; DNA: TGTGCCAGCAGCTTGGGGGCCAACACTGAAGCTTTCTTT
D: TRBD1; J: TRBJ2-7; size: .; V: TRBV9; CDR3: CASSGPGQGDEQYF; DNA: TGTGCCAGCAGCGGTCCGGGACAGGGGGACGAGCAGTACTTC
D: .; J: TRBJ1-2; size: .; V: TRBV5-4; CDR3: CASLGPRNYGYTF; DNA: TGTGCCAGCCTAGGACCCCGCAACTATGGCTACACCTTC
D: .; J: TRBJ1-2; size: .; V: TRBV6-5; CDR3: CASSYAGLDYGYTF; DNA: TGTGCCAGCAGTTACGCAGGGCTGGACTATGGCTACACCTTC
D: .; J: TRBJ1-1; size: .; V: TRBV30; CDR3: CAGHREPNTEAFF; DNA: TGTGCGGGACACAGGGAGCCGAACACTGAAGCTTTCTTT
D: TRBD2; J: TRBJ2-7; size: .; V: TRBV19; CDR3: CASSPGTSGATYEQYF; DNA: TGTGCCAGTAGTCCAGGGACTAGCGGGGCCACCTACGAGCAGTACTTC
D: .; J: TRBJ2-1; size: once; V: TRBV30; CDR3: CAWGLLGAYNEQFF; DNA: TGTGCCTGGGGCCTTTTGGGGGCTTACAATGAGCAGTTCTTC
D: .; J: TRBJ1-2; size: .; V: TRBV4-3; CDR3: CASSQDHEDYGYTF; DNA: TGCGCCAGCAGCCAAGATCACGAGGACTATGGCTACACCTTC